This T cell receptor beta chain was sequenced for a study of T cell changes during pregnancy in multiple sclerosis. Germline loops: CDR1 SGHRS, CDR2 YFSETQ. The germline V and J ends were trimmed by 4 bases and 5 bases, with 19 bases remaining between them. This CDR3 spans 15 amino acids. Profiled with immunoSEQ multiplex PCR; TCRdb holds only in-frame clones, not every one. The table shows approximately 44,000 clones, with about 91% occurring only once. The sequence came from a female donor in good health, enrolled as a control in a pregnancy study. This chain joins TRBV5-1 and TRBJ2-7; TRBD1 is a possible D gene (5 bases). Sequences were derived from CD4+ T cells from peripheral blood mononuclear cells, sampled in the second trimester of pregnancy. CDR3 nucleotides: TGCGCCAGCAGCCCAAATGGACAAGTGAGCGACGAGCAGTACTTC. It codes for CASSPNGQVSDEQYF.